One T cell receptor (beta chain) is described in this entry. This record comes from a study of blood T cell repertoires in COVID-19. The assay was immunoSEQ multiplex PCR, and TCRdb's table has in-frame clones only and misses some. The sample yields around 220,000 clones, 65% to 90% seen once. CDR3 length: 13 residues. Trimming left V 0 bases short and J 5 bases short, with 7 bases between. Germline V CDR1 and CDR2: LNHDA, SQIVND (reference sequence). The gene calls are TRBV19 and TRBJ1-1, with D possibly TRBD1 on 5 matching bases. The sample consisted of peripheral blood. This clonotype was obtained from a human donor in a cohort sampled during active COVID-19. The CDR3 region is CASSIEGGTEAFF. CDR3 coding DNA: TGTGCCAGTAGTATAGAGGGGGGGACTGAAGCTTTCTTT.